The entry that follows covers one T cell receptor beta chain sequence. Its antigen is not known. The protocol was immunoSEQ multiplex PCR, while the TCRdb copy is restricted to in-frame clones and leaves out a portion. Of about 26,000 clones listed, 82% were seen once; the top ten hold around 5%. J was trimmed by 6 bases and V by 0 bases; bases with no gene match: 6. The CDR3 covers 16 residues. The germline gives CDR1 SGHNT, CDR2 YYREEE (reference sequence). Positive magnetic bead selection was used to isolate CD4+ and CD8+ cells; purity was checked by flow cytometry. The record originates from a study of somatic mutations in cytotoxic T cells in rheumatoid arthritis. Whole-study findings and limits: The clonality of CD8+ T cells was not significantly different between rheumatoid arthritis patients and age-matched healthy controls.

The chain recombines TRBV5-4 with TRBJ2-1, with 10 positions matching TRBD2. The source of this sequence is a man aged 45-65 years in good health. Material: CD8+ T cells sorted from blood. Written as DNA, the CDR3 is TGTGCCAGCAGCTTGGAGGTGACTAGCGGGTCCAATGAGCAGTTCTTC. Protein sequence: CASSLEVTSGSNEQFF.